This TCR beta chain was identified during a study of blood T cell repertoires in COVID-19. The CDR3 spans 14 residues. Germline loops: CDR1 SGHNT, CDR2 YENEEA. V lost 2 bases and J 0 bases, leaving 7 bases between the germline ends. Authors' processing steps: Estimation of nucleated cell counts was performed using reference gene primer amplification. Assay used: immunoSEQ multiplex PCR; TCRdb lists only in-frame clones, some missing. V, J and clone size are taken as reported in that table, and D and trimming were inferred from the DNA itself. The sample includes hundreds of thousands of clones, 85% to 90% of them seen just once.

The source of this sequence is a woman in her seventies with COVID-19, enrolled during active disease. Sequenced: peripheral blood. The V call is TRBV11-3, the J call TRBJ1-2; D remains ambiguous. The CDR3 is CASSLFNPNYGYTF. Written as DNA, the CDR3 is TGTGCCAGCAGCTTATTCAATCCTAACTATGGCTACACCTTC.